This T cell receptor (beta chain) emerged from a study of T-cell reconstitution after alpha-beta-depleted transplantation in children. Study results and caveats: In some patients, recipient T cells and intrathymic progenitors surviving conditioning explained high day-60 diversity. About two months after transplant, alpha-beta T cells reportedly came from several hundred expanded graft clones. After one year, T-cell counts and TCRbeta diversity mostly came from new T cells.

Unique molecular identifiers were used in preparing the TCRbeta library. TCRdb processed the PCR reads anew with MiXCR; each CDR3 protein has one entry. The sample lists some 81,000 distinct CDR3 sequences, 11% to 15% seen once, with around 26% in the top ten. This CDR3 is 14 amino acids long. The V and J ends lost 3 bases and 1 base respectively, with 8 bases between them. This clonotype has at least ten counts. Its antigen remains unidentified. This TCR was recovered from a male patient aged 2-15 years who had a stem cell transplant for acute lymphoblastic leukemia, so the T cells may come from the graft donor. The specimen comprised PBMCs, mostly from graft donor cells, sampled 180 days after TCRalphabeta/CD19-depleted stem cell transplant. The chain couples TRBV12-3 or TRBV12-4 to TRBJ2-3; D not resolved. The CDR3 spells CASSLTRGTDTQYF. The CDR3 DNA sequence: TGTGCCAGCAGTTTGACTCGGGGCACAGATACGCAGTATTTT.